The 18 T cell receptor beta chains listed next were all sequenced from one sample in a study of blood T cell repertoires in COVID-19. Assay used: immunoSEQ multiplex PCR; TCRdb lists only in-frame clones, some missing. The sample includes 65,000 to 80,000 clones, more than 75% seen only once; the top ten take just over 20%. The sample comprised peripheral blood. The receptors stem from a human donor in a cohort sampled during active COVID-19.

Regarding this clone: A read error may produce the germline difference seen at one junction end. The chain joins TRBV10-1 to TRBJ1-2, with TRBD1 matching over 7 bases. The CDR3 is 8 residues long. The germline V gene encodes CDR1 WNHNN and CDR2 SYGVQD (reference sequence). The CDR3 protein is CAGGGDPF. As DNA, the CDR3 is TGCGCCGGAGGGGGCGATCCCTTC.

This chain uses TRBV7-2 with TRBJ1-1; TRBD1 agrees at 7 bases. The CDR3 sequence is 16 residues long. Germline V CDR1 and CDR2: SGHTA, FQGNSA. The V gene end was trimmed by 3 bases and the J gene end by 5 bases; junction bases not matched to a gene: 12. The CDR3 region is CASSFWAKGGQTEAFF. In DNA, the CDR3 is TGTGCCAGCAGCTTTTGGGCAAAAGGGGGCCAAACTGAAGCTTTCTTT. Filled out from reference TRBV7-2 and TRBJ1-1, the complete variable domain reads GAGVSQSPSNKVTEKGKDVELRCDPISGHTALYWYRQSLGQGLEFLIYFQGNSAPDKSGLPSDRFSAERTGGSVSTLTIQRTQQEDSAVYLCASSFWAKGGQTEAFFGQGTRLTVV.

V gene TRBV27 combines with J gene TRBJ1-5; a possible D gene is TRBD1 (6 bases). The ends were cut back, 3 bases at V and 3 bases at J, with 12 bases in the middle. This CDR3 region has 15 residues. The germline V gene encodes CDR1 MNHEY and CDR2 SMNVEV (reference sequence). CDR3 region: CASSFGTSLNQPQHF. As DNA, the CDR3 is TGTGCCAGCAGTTTCGGGACAAGTCTCAATCAGCCCCAGCATTTT.

This clone has only a few counts. The rearrangement uses TRBV5-1 and TRBJ2-7; 10 nucleotides line up with TRBD1. Losses at the gene ends were 0 bases for V and 5 bases for J; bases not matched to a gene: 5. Germline V gives CDR1 SGHRS, CDR2 YFSETQ. CDR3 length: 15 amino acids. CDR3 protein: CASSLGGQGGNEQYF. CDR3 in DNA: TGCGCCAGCAGCTTGGGTGGACAGGGGGGGAACGAGCAGTACTTC.

The genes are TRBV27 and TRBJ2-3; 9 bases agree with TRBD2. Per germline, CDR1 MNHEY and CDR2 SMNVEV (reference sequence). Trimming took 7 bases from V and 4 from J; bases not matched to a gene: 6. The CDR3 is made up of 14 amino acids. CDR3 region: CASNAGGPADTQYF. The CDR3 bases are TGTGCCAGCAATGCGGGGGGGCCAGCAGATACGCAGTATTTT.

V is TRBV5-1 and J is TRBJ1-2; D uncertain. This CDR3 is 14 amino acids long. Germline V gene lookup returns CDR1 SGHRS and CDR2 YFSETQ. V was trimmed by 0 bases and J by 6 bases, leaving 12 bases between them. CDR3 sequence (DNA): TGCGCCAGCAGCTTGGCAACGGTAAATAATGGCTACACCTTC. It translates to CASSLATVNNGYTF.

This clone appeared a single time. The chain has TRBV6-1 and TRBJ2-2; a possible D gene is TRBD1 (6 bases). The V gene's germline CDR1 is MNHNS and CDR2 SASEGT. The CDR3 is 15 amino acids. Trimming removed 3 bases at V and 6 bases at J, with 14 bases between. This CDR3 reads CASSETGHTSGELFF. CDR3 sequence (DNA): TGTGCCAGCAGTGAGACAGGACATACATCCGGGGAGCTGTTTTTT.

This clone is a singleton in its sample. This rearrangement joins TRBV4-2 to TRBJ2-3, with 8 bases fitting TRBD2. Germline trimming cut 2 bases from V and 1 base from J; bases unmatched to any gene: 11. CDR1 and CDR2 from the germline V gene are LGHNA and YNFKEQ. CDR3 length equals 18 residues. The CDR3 region has the DNA TGTGCCAGCAGCCAACACTTCTCAGCGGGGGATGGCACAGATACGCAGTATTTT. Its protein product is CASSQHFSAGDGTDTQYF.

In its sample, this clone was seen once. The V call is TRBV4-1, the J call TRBJ1-3, with D perhaps matching TRBD1 (5 bases). Germline CDR1 reads MGHRA; CDR2 reads YSYEKL. V lost 4 bases and J 0 bases, leaving 13 bases between the germline ends. This CDR3 region has 16 residues. CDR3 nucleotides: TGCGCCAGCAGCCTACGTAGGGGACTCTCTGGAAACACCATATATTTT. Translation: CASSLRRGLSGNTIYF.

This rearrangement joins TRBV3-1 (or the pseudogene TRBV3-2) to TRBJ2-7, with D tentatively TRBD1 (6 bases). Germline assignment: CDR1 LGHDT and CDR2 YNNKEL (reference sequence). The CDR3 length is 15 residues. Trimming took off 1 base at V and 1 base at J, with 11 bases between the two ends. CDR3 in amino acids: CASSQGRTESYEQYF. For the CDR3, the DNA is TGTGCCAGCAGCCAAGGGAGGACAGAGTCCTACGAGCAGTACTTC.

This clone was counted a single time. The V and J genes are TRBV18 and TRBJ2-5, with TRBD2 as a possible D gene (6 bases). V lost 5 bases, J lost 4 bases, and 11 bases lay in between. The CDR3 sequence is 13 residues long. Germline CDR1 and CDR2: KGHSH and LQKENI. CDR3 sequence: CASSKGLGETQYF. The CDR3 DNA follows: TGTGCCAGCTCAAAGGGACTTGGAGAGACCCAGTACTTC.

The chain couples TRBV20-1 to TRBJ1-1, with a tentative D call TRBD1 (6 bases). Germline V lookup: CDR1 DFQATT, CDR2 SNEGSKA (reference sequence). This CDR3 comprises 11 residues. CDR3 protein: CSADRETEAFF. Written as DNA, the CDR3 is TGCAGCGCGGACAGAGAGACTGAAGCTTTCTTT.

V gene TRBV24-1 combines with J gene TRBJ2-5, with a weak D call TRBD1 (5 bases). Germline V CDR1 and CDR2: KGHDR, SFDVKD. The CDR3 runs 12 residues. Trimming took 6 bases from V and 1 from J, leaving 5 bases between them. This CDR3 reads CATSQGQETQYF. The CDR3 bases are TGTGCCACCAGTCAGGGCCAAGAGACCCAGTACTTC.

The chain is built from TRBV5-4 and TRBJ2-7, with D possibly being TRBD2 (6 bases). Germline assignment: CDR1 SGHNT and CDR2 YYREEE (reference sequence). This CDR3 has 15 residues. The ends were cut back, 0 bases at V and 0 bases at J, with 10 bases in the middle. The chain's CDR3 is CASSLGGVLSYEQYF. In DNA form, the CDR3 reads TGTGCCAGCAGCTTGGGCGGGGTGCTCTCCTACGAGCAGTACTTC.

The chain couples TRBV4-1 to TRBJ2-7; D is perhaps TRBD1 (5 bases). The germline gives CDR1 MGHRA, CDR2 YSYEKL. The CDR3 contains 14 residues. V lost 4 bases and J lost 7, with 17 bases in between. CDR3 sequence reads: CASSPTPGHREQYF. The DNA for the CDR3 is TGCGCCAGCAGCCCGACCCCAGGGCATCGAGAGCAGTACTTC.

The rearrangement joins TRBV6-5 to TRBJ1-1, with 8 nucleotides matching TRBD1. After removal of 7 bases from V and 10 bases from J, the junction contained 8 bases not matched to a gene. CDR1 MNHEY and CDR2 SVGAGI come from the germline V gene. This CDR3 region has 12 residues. CDR3 bases: TGTGCCAGCACCATGCAGGGGGCGCGAGCTTTCTTT. Protein sequence: CASTMQGARAFF.

V gene TRBV18 combines with J gene TRBJ2-2, with D hard to call. V shed 6 bases and J shed 4 bases, with 6 bases lying between them. The germline gives CDR1 KGHSH, CDR2 LQKENI. The CDR3 consists of 12 residues. CDR3 in amino acids: CASSTFTGELFF. The CDR3 region has the DNA TGTGCCAGCTCGACTTTCACCGGGGAGCTGTTTTTT.

The chain is built from TRBV28 and TRBJ1-6, with TRBD1 identical over 10 bases. The CDR3 covers 12 residues. In germline, CDR1 is MDHEN, CDR2 SYDVKM. The J segment lost 8 bases and the V segment lost 8 bases, leaving 0 bases of the junction unmatched. This CDR3 is CASGQGDSPLHF. DNA for the CDR3: TGTGCCAGCGGACAGGGGGATTCACCCCTCCACTTT.